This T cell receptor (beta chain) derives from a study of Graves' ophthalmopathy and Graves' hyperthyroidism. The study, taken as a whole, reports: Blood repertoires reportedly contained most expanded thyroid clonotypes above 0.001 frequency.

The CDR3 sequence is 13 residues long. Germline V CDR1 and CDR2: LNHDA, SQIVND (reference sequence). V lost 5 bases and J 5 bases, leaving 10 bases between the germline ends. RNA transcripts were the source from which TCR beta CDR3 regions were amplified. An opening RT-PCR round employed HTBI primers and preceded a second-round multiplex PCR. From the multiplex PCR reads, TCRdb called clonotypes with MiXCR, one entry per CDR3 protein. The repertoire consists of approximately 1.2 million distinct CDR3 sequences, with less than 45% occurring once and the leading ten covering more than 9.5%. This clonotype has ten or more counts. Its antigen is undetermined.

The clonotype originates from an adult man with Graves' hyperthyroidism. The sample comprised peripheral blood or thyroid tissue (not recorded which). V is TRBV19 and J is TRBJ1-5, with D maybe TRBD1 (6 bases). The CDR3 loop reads CASSWGPDQPQHF. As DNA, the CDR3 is TGTGCCAGTAGTTGGGGGCCCGATCAGCCCCAGCATTTT.